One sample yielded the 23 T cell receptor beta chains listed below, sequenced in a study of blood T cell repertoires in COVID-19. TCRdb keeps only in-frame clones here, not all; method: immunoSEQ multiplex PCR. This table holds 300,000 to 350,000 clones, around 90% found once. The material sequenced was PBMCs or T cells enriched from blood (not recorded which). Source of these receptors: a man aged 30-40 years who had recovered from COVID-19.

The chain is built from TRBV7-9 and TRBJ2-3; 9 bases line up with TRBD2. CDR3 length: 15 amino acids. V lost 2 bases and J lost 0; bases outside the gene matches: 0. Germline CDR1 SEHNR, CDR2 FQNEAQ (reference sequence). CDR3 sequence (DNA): TGTGCCAGCAGCTTACTAGCGGGGAGCACAGATACGCAGTATTTT. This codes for CASSLLAGSTDTQYF.

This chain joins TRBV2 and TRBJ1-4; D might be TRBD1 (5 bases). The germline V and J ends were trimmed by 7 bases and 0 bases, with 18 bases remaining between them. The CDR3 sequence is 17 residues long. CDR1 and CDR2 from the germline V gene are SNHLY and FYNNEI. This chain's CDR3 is CASIRQALGATNEKLFF. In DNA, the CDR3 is TGTGCCAGCATAAGGCAGGCCTTAGGGGCAACTAATGAAAAACTGTTTTTT.

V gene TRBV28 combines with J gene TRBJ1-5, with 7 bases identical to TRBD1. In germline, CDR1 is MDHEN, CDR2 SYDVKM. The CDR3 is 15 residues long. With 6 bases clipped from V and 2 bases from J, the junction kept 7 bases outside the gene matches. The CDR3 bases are TGTGCCAGCAGAGAAGGACAGGCAGGCAATCAGCCCCAGCATTTT. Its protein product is CASREGQAGNQPQHF.

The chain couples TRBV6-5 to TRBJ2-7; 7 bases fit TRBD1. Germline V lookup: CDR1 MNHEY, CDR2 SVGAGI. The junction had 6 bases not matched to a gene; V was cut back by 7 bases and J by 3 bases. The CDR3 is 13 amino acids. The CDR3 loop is CASTGTDNYEQYF. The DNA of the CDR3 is TGTGCCAGCACTGGGACAGACAACTACGAGCAGTACTTC.

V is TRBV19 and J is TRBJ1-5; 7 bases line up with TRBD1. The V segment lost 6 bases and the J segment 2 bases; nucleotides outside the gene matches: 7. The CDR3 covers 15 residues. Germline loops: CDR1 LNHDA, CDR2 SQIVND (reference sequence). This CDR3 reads CASSNRQGGNQPQHF. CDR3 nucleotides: TGTGCCAGTAGCAACCGTCAGGGGGGCAATCAGCCCCAGCATTTT.

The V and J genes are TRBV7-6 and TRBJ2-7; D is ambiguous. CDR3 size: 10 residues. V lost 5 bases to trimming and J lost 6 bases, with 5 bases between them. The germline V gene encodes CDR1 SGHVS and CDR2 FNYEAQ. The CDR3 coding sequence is TGTGCCAGCAGCCCCCGCGAGCAGTACTTC. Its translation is CASSPREQYF.

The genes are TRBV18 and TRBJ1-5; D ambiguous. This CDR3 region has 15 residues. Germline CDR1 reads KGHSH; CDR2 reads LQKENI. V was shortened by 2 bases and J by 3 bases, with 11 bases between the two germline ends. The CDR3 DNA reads TGTGCCAGCTCACCAACGGGAAGGTACAATCAGCCCCAGCATTTT. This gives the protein CASSPTGRYNQPQHF.

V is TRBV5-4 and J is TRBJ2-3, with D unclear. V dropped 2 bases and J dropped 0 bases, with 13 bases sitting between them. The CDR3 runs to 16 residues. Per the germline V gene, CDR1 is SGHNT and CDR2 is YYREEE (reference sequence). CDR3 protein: CASSLGIAQSTDTQYF. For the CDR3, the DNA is TGTGCCAGCAGCTTAGGTATCGCACAGAGCACAGATACGCAGTATTTT.

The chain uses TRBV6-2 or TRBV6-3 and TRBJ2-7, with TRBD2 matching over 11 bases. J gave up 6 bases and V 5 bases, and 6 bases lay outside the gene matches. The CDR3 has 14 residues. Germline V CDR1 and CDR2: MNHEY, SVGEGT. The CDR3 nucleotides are TGTGCCAGCAGTCTAGCGGGGGGAAGGAGCGAGCAGTACTTC. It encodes CASSLAGGRSEQYF.

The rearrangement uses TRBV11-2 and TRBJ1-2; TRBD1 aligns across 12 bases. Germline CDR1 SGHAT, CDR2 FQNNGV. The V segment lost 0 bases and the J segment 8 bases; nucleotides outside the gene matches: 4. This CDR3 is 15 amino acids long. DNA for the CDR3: TGTGCCAGCAGCTTAGATGGGACAGGGGGCCTAGGCTACACCTTC. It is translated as CASSLDGTGGLGYTF.

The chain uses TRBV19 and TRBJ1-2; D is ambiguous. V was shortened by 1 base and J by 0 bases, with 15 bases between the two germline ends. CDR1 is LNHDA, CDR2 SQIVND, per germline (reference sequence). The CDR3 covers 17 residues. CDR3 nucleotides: TGTGCCAGTAGTATAGGTTGGAGGACCACTACTAACTATGGCTACACCTTC. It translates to CASSIGWRTTTNYGYTF.

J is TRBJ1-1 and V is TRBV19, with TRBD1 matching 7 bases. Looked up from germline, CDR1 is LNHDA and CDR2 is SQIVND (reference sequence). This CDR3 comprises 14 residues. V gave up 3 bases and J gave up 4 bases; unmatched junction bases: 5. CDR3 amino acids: CASSIRQGFTEAFF. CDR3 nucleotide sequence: TGTGCCAGTAGTATCCGACAGGGATTCACTGAAGCTTTCTTT.

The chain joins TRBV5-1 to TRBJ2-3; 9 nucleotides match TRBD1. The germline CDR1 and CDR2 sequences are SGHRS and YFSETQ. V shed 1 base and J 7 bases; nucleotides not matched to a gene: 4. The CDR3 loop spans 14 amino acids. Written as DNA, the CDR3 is TGCGCCAGCAGCTTGTCGACAGGGGGAAATACGCAGTATTTT. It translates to CASSLSTGGNTQYF.

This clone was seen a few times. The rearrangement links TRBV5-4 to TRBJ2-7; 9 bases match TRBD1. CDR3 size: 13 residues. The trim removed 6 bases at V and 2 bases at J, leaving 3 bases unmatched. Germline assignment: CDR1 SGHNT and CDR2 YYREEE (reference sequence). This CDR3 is CASTRQGAYEQYF. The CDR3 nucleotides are TGTGCCAGCACCAGACAGGGGGCCTACGAGCAGTACTTC.

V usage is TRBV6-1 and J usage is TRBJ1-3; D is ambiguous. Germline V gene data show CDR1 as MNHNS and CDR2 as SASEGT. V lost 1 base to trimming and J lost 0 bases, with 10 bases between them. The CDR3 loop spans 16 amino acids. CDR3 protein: CASSEEVGLSGNTIYF. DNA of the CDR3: TGTGCCAGCAGTGAAGAGGTGGGCCTCTCTGGAAACACCATATATTTT.

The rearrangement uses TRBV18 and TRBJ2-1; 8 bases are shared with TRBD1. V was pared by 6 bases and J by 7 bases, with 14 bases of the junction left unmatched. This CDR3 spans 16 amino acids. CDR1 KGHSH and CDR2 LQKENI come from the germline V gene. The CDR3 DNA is TGTGCCAGCTCCCGCGTCTCCACAGGGGGAAGAAATGAGCAGTTCTTC. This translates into CASSRVSTGGRNEQFF.

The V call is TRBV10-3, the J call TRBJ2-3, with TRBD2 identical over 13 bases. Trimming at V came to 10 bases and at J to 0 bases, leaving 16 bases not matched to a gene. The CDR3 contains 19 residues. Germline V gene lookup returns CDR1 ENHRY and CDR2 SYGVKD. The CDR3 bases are TGTGCCACCTGGGGGGGGCATTGGACTAGCGGGAGCAGCACAGATACGCAGTATTTT. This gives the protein CATWGGHWTSGSSTDTQYF.

The CDR3 here is CATRKAMTENTEAFF. CDR3 bases: TGTGCCACCAGGAAAGCGATGACAGAGAACACTGAAGCTTTCTTT. The chain links TRBV15 to TRBJ1-1, with D possibly being TRBD1 (5 bases). The V and J ends lost 6 bases and 1 base respectively, with 15 bases between them. Germline V gene data show CDR1 as LNHNV and CDR2 as YYDKDF (reference sequence). The CDR3 contains 15 residues.

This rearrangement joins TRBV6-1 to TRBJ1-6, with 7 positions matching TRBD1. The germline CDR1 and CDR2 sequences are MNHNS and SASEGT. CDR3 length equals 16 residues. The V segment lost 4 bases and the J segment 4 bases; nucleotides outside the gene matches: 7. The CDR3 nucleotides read TGTGCCAGCAGTGTGAGGACAGGTTCATATAATTCACCCCTCCACTTT. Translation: CASSVRTGSYNSPLHF.

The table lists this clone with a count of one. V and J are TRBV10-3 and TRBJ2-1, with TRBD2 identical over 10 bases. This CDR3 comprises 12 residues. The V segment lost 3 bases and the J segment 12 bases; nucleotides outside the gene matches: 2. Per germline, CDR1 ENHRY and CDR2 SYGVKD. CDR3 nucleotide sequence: TGTGCCATCAGTGAAGCGGGGGGGACGCAGTTCTTC. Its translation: CAISEAGGTQFF.

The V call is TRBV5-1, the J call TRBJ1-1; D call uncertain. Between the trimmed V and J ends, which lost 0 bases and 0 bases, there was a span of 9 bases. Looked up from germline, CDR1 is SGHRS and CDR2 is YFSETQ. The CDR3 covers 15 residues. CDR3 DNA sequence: TGCGCCAGCAGCTTGGGAGGTCCAATGAACACTGAAGCTTTCTTT. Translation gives CASSLGGPMNTEAFF.

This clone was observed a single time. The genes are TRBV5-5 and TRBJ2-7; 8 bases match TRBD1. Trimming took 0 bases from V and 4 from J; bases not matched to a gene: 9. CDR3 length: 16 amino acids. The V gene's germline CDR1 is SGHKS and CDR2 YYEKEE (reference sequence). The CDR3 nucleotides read TGTGCCAGCAGCTTGGCCCTTCAGGGGGCGAGGTACGAGCAGTACTTC. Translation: CASSLALQGARYEQYF.

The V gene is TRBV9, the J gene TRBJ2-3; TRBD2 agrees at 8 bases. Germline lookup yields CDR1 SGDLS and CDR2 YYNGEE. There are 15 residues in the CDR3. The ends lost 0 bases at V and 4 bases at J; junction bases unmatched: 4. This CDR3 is CASSVATGGPDTQYF. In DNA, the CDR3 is TGTGCCAGCAGCGTAGCGACGGGGGGGCCAGATACGCAGTATTTT.